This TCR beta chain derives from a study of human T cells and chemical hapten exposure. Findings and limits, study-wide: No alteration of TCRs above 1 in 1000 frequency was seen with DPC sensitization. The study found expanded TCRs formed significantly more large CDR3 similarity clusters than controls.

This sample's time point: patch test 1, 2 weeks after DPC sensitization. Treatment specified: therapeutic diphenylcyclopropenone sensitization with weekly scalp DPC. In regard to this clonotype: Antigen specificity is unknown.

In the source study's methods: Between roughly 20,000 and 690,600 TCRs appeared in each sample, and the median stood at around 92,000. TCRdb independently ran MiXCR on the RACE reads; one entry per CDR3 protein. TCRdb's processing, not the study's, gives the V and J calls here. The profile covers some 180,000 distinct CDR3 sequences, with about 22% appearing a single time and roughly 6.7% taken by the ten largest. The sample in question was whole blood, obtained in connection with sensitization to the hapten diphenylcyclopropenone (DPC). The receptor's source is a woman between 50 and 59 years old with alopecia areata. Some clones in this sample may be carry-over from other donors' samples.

CDR3 sequence reads: CASSGASGPWIPGELFF. Here the CDR3 DNA reads TGTGCCAGCTCTGGGGCTAGCGGGCCCTGGATCCCCGGGGAGCTGTTTTTT. The rearrangement joins TRBV28 to TRBJ2-2; 8 bases agree with TRBD2. V trimming: 8 bases; J trimming: 6 bases; junction bases outside the gene matches: 17. The CDR3 spans 17 residues. The germline gives CDR1 MDHEN, CDR2 SYDVKM. Variable domain in full (rest from reference TRBV28 and TRBJ2-2): DVKVTQSSRYLVKRTGEKVFLECVQDMDHENMFWYRQDPGLGLRLIYFSYDVKMKEKGDIPEGYSVSREKKERFSLILESASTNQTSMYLCASSGASGPWIPGELFFGEGSRLTVL.